The 15 T cell receptor beta chains given below trace back to one sample, sequenced in a study of T-cell reconstitution after alpha-beta-depleted transplantation in children (dated by TCRdb to 2015 to 2016). Library construction relied on PCR. The listed sequencing device is Illumina HiSeq 2500. TCR library preparation used molecular barcoding, with unique molecular identifiers applied to normalize quantification of the TCRbeta repertoire. TCRdb cleaned the public reads at Q25 with fastp, built clones with MiXCR and kept in-frame beta chains. All rows with the same CDR3 protein become a single entry with the most common DNA and genes. This sample lists some 590,000 distinct CDR3 sequences; roughly a tenth were detected once. Of the sample, less than 5% falls within the top ten clones. The sequencing here drew on PBMCs from the stem cell graft donor, taken from the stem cell graft. The receptors stem from a human donor who donated a stem cell graft to a child with acute myeloid leukemia.

This clonotype was counted many times. This chain connects TRBV12-3 or TRBV12-4 to TRBJ2-2; 8 bases fit TRBD2. This CDR3 has 14 amino acids. In DNA form, the CDR3 reads TGTGCAATCAGCGGGAGATCGAACACCGGGGAGCTGTTTTTT. Translated, it gives CAISGRSNTGELFF.

This sequence joins TRBV15 and TRBJ1-5, with D perhaps TRBD1 (5 bases). Trimming stripped 2 bases from V and 3 bases from J, with 17 bases between. CDR3 size: 17 residues. Germline V gene sequence: CDR1 LNHNV, CDR2 YYDKDF (reference sequence). CDR3 DNA: TGTGCCACCAGCAGAACCCCAGACGGGGGACTCAATCAGCCCCAGCATTTT. It specifies CATSRTPDGGLNQPQHF.

This clonotype was observed a few times. The chain couples TRBV7-9 to TRBJ1-4, with 9 bases fitting TRBD1. The CDR3 consists of 17 residues. V lost 4 bases to trimming and J lost 2 bases; unmatched junction nucleotides: 8. Germline V gene data show CDR1 as SEHNR and CDR2 as FQNEAQ (reference sequence). The CDR3 sequence: CASSSRDRGSTNEKLFF. The CDR3 DNA reads as TGTGCCAGCAGCTCCCGCGACAGGGGGTCTACTAATGAAAAACTGTTTTTT. The complete variable domain, with remaining parts taken from reference TRBV7-9 and TRBJ1-4, reads DTGVSQNPRHKITKRGQNVTFRCDPISEHNRLYWYRQTLGQGPEFLTYFQNEAQLEKSRLLSDRFSAERPKGSFSTLEIQRTEQGDSAMYLCASSSRDRGSTNEKLFFGSGTQLSVL.

This clonotype was recorded a few times. DNA for the CDR3: TGTGCCAGCAGGCGGACGGATAATCAGCCCCAGCATTTT. Translating it yields CASRRTDNQPQHF. The chain recombines TRBV7-9 with TRBJ1-5; D is unresolved. V gave up 6 bases and J gave up 4 bases, with 10 bases separating them. The CDR3 is made up of 13 amino acids. CDR1 and CDR2 from the germline V gene are SEHNR and FQNEAQ (reference sequence).

A few counts support this clonotype. V gene TRBV27 combines with J gene TRBJ2-7, with D maybe TRBD1 (5 bases). The CDR3 is made up of 15 amino acids. V lost 6 bases and J lost 0, with 15 bases in between. Per the germline V gene, CDR1 is MNHEY and CDR2 is SMNVEV (reference sequence). CDR3 loop: CASRDGQDNSYEQYF. CDR3 DNA: TGTGCCAGCAGGGACGGGCAGGACAACTCCTACGAGCAGTACTTC.

The rearrangement joins TRBV10-3 to TRBJ2-7, with 11 nucleotides matching TRBD2. V shed 3 bases and J 4 bases; nucleotides not matched to a gene: 5. The CDR3 is made up of 15 amino acids. The V gene's germline CDR1 is ENHRY and CDR2 SYGVKD. The CDR3 spells CAISDGTSGSYEQYF. CDR3 in DNA: TGTGCCATCAGTGATGGAACTAGCGGGAGTTACGAGCAGTACTTC.

This clonotype has a count of ten or more. The rearrangement uses TRBV25-1 and TRBJ1-5; TRBD1 is a possible D gene (6 bases). From germline, CDR1 is MGHDK and CDR2 SYGVNS. The V and J ends lost 2 bases and 0 bases respectively, with 11 bases between them. CDR3 size: 16 residues. The CDR3 coding sequence is TGTGCCAGCAGTGAACCGGACAGCGATAGCAATCAGCCCCAGCATTTT. Protein product: CASSEPDSDSNQPQHF.

This sequence joins TRBV12-3 or TRBV12-4 and TRBJ2-6; TRBD1 matches at 7 bases. This CDR3 has 18 amino acids. Trimming at V came to 8 bases and at J to 0 bases, leaving 13 bases not matched to a gene. Written as DNA, the CDR3 is TGTGCCAGCGGCTCTCTACAGGGGTTTCGCTCTGGGGCCAACGTCCTGACTTTC. Its translation is CASGSLQGFRSGANVLTF.

This clonotype has a handful of counts. The chain has TRBV4-2 and TRBJ2-5; 8 bases are a match to TRBD2. The CDR3 covers 16 residues. The germline gives CDR1 LGHNA, CDR2 YNFKEQ. V lost 1 base, J lost 2 bases, and 6 bases stayed unmatched. CDR3 DNA: TGTGCCAGCAGCCAAGCCCAAGCGGGAGATCAAGAGACCCAGTACTTC. Its translation is CASSQAQAGDQETQYF.

This rearrangement joins TRBV30 to TRBJ2-1; TRBD1 aligns across 9 bases. Germline V CDR1 and CDR2: GTSNPN, SVGIG (reference sequence). With V trimmed by 2 bases and J by 4 bases, 9 bases remained unmatched. This CDR3 has 16 residues. The CDR3 loop reads CAWSTSGTGLYNEQFF. DNA of the CDR3: TGTGCCTGGAGTACATCCGGGACAGGGCTTTACAATGAGCAGTTCTTC.

This clonotype was found a few times. The chain links TRBV29-1 to TRBJ1-2; 7 positions match TRBD1. Germline V CDR1 and CDR2: SQVTM, ANQGSEA. This CDR3 comprises 15 residues. The J segment lost 0 bases and the V segment lost 7 bases, leaving 11 bases of the junction unmatched. This chain's CDR3 is CSAPQGGSANYGYTF. The CDR3 DNA reads as TGCAGCGCCCCCCAGGGGGGCTCAGCTAACTATGGCTACACCTTC. The whole variable domain, filled in from reference TRBV29-1 and TRBJ1-2, reads SAVISQKPSRDICQRGTSLTIQCQVDSQVTMMFWYRQQPGQSLTLIATANQGSEATYESGFVIDKFPISRPNLTFSTLTVSNMSPEDSSIYLCSAPQGGSANYGYTFGSGTRLTVV.

This chain's CDR3 is CASSEESGANVLTF. The CDR3 nucleotides read TGTGCCAGCAGTGAGGAAAGCGGGGCCAACGTCCTGACTTTC. The J gene is TRBJ2-6, the V gene TRBV25-1; D call uncertain. CDR1 and CDR2 (germline): MGHDK, SYGVNS. The CDR3 has 14 amino acids. Trimming removed 3 bases from V and 4 bases from J, with 7 bases in between.

This chain connects TRBV30 to TRBJ2-7; D might be TRBD1 (6 bases). This CDR3 contains 13 residues. V lost 3 bases to trimming and J lost 3 bases, with 12 bases between them. Germline V CDR1 and CDR2: GTSNPN, SVGIG (reference sequence). The CDR3 loop is CAWRAARGYEQYF. The CDR3 DNA reads as TGTGCCTGGAGAGCCGCCAGGGGCTACGAGCAGTACTTC.

The gene calls are TRBV7-3 and TRBJ2-7, with 7 bases identical to TRBD2. V was pared by 2 bases and J by 7 bases, with 17 bases of the junction left unmatched. The CDR3 runs 17 residues. Germline CDR1 is SGHTA and CDR2 is FQGTGA. CDR3 bases: TGTGCCAGCAGCTTACTGGGCGGGAGTAGGGCCCGGGGAGAGCAGTACTTC. Translation gives CASSLLGGSRARGEQYF.

This clonotype was detected a few times. The CDR3 is CASSLTPPTGARETEAFF. CDR3 DNA: TGTGCCAGCAGCTTAACTCCCCCGACAGGCGCTAGGGAGACTGAAGCTTTCTTT. The chain uses TRBV7-9 and TRBJ1-1; possible D gene TRBD1, 6 bases. The CDR3 has 18 amino acids. V shed 2 bases and J shed 5 bases, with 24 bases lying between them. The germline gives CDR1 SEHNR, CDR2 FQNEAQ (reference sequence). Full variable domain (outside the CDR3, taken from reference TRBV7-9 and TRBJ1-1): DTGVSQNPRHKITKRGQNVTFRCDPISEHNRLYWYRQTLGQGPEFLTYFQNEAQLEKSRLLSDRFSAERPKGSFSTLEIQRTEQGDSAMYLCASSLTPPTGARETEAFFGQGTRLTVV.